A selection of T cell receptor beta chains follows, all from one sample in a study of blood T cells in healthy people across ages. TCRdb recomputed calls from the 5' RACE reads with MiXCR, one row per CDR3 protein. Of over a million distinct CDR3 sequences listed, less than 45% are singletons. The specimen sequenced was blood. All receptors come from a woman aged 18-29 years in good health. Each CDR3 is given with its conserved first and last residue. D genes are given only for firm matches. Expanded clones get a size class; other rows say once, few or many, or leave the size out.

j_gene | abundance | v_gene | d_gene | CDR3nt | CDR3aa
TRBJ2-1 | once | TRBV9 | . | TGTGCCAGCAGCAGGGACGGTAGCCCCTACAATGAGCAGTTCTTC | CASSRDGSPYNEQFF
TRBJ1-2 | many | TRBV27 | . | TGTGCCAGCGGGGCTAACTATGGCTACACCTTC | CASGANYGYTF
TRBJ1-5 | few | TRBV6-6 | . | TGTGCCAGCAGTATTGACAGAGTCAATCAGCCCCAGCATTTT | CASSIDRVNQPQHF
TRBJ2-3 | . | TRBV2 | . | TGTGCCAGCAGTGTTCAAGTTAGCACAGATACGCAGTATTTT | CASSVQVSTDTQYF
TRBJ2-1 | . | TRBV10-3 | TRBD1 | TGTGCAATGTCTAGGGACAGGAATTTTGAGCAGTTCTTC | CAMSRDRNFEQFF
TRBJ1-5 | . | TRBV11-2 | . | TGTGCCAGCAGCTCTATGGGTAGCAATCAGCCCCAGCATTTT | CASSSMGSNQPQHF
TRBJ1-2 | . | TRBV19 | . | TGTGCCAGTAGAACAGGGAAATATGGCTACACCTTC | CASRTGKYGYTF
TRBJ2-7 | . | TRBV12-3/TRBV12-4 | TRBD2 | TGTGCCAGCCGAACAGCGGGGGGTTTCCAAGAGACACAGTACTTC | CASRTAGGFQETQYF
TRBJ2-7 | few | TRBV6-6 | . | TGTGCCAGCAGTTACACCTCCTTACTCGACGAGCAGTACTTC | CASSYTSLLDEQYF
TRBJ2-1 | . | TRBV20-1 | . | TGCAGTGCCAACGCCAATGAGCAGTTCTTC | CSANANEQFF
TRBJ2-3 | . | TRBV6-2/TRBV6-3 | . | TGTGCCAGCGGGGTCAGGACAGATACGCAGTATTTT | CASGVRTDTQYF
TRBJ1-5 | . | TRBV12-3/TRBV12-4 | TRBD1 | TGTGCCAGCAGTTTTGGACAGGGCCGTCTTGAGCCCCAGCATTTT | CASSFGQGRLEPQHF
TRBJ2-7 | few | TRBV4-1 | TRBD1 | TGCGCCAGCAGCCAAGATATAGGACAGGAGGCCGAGCAGTACTTC | CASSQDIGQEAEQYF
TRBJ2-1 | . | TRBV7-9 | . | TGTGCCAGCAGCTTAGTTTGGGCTAGGCCAGCCTACAATGAGCAGTTCTTC | CASSLVWARPAYNEQFF
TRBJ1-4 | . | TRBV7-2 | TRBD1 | TGTGCCGGCAGCCCGGGGACAGGAGAAGGACTGTTTTTT | CAGSPGTGEGLFF
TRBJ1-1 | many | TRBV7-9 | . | TGTGCCAGCAGCTTAGCGCTGGGGGCAGGGACTGAAGCTTTCTTT | CASSLALGAGTEAFF